This paragraph reports one T cell receptor beta chain. What it binds is unknown. These data belong to a study of cytomegalovirus exposure and HLA in healthy donors. Study conclusions and caveats: Immune exposure data for these donors was limited to CMV serostatus. HLA allele associations emerged for around 15,000 TCR beta sequences in a later analysis, at 0.05 false discovery rate. Per published reports, the classifier diagnosed cytomegalovirus status with high specificity and sensitivity. Association of a missense DCLRE1C variant with TCR beta V- and J-gene trimming was reported in a later analysis.

The CDR3 extends over 17 amino acids. CDR1 is SGHKS and CDR2 is YYEKEE in the germline V gene (reference sequence). Trimming left V 0 bases short and J 5 bases short, with 20 bases between. This PCR relied on a set of 60 Vbeta primers and 13 Jbeta primers. Produced via immunoSEQ multiplex PCR; TCRdb's table is partial and in-frame only. Among tens of thousands of clones listed, roughly 88% were seen once. This chain links TRBV5-5 with TRBJ1-2, with no clear D. Sequences were obtained from PBMCs. The source is a woman in her late teens or twenties in good health and CMV-seronegative. Written as DNA, the CDR3 is TGTGCCAGCAGCTTGGGCTGGCAGGCCCCTCTCGTATATGGCTACACCTTC. Protein: CASSLGWQAPLVYGYTF.